This T cell receptor (beta chain) was captured by sequencing in a study of identical twins listed by TCRdb under 2016. As for the study more broadly: TCR alpha and beta repertoires from monozygotic twins, unrelated adults of various ages and cord blood were deep-sequenced to test whether fetal clonotypes persist. To rule out contamination, replicate twin experiments were performed at different times with different library preparation protocols. Here is what the overall study found, with its caveats: Fewer insertions were carried by abundant cord blood beta clonotypes, a similar but weaker trend appeared in young adult naive repertoires, and no such trend appeared in memory repertoires. In beta out-of-frame sequences, excess twin sharing was weaker, because having fewer shared sequences lowered the signal-to-noise ratio. Because the same donors could not be followed over many years, the conclusions relied on cross-sectional statistical analysis. Invariant T cells such as MAIT and iNKT could partly confound zero-insertion analyses, though diverse VJ usage argued against this for most clonotypes. Out-of-frame TCR alpha sharing in monozygotic twins was systematically underestimated by recombination models, whereas sharing between unrelated individuals was in agreement with the recombination models. Compared with coincidental sharing between unrelated individuals, out-of-frame TCR alpha sequences shared between twins showed an excess of sequences with low generation probability.

In its sample, this clonotype was seen a few times. The antigen it binds to is not known. The record has no base qualities; no much larger clone is one base away. The library was obtained by 5' RACE. The listed sequencing device is Illumina HiSeq 2000. Template switching introduced a universal primer binding site; the final cDNA contained a unique molecular identifier, enabling accurate counting of TCR cDNA molecules. First-strand cDNA for TCR alpha and beta chains was synthesized from specific primers in the conserved constant-segment region. To control for contamination, every cDNA library was double barcoded, receiving both a SMART-Mk sample barcode and Illumina barcodes. Two successive PCR steps introduced TruSeq adapter sequences along with Illumina sample barcodes. The Illumina HiSeq platform was used with custom primers to sequence TCR alpha and beta cDNA libraries. The study's own analysis went as follows. Raw reads were processed with MiGEC to extract unique molecular identifiers, and MiXCR was used to determine CDR3 positions. For each individual, recombination models were inferred using an EM algorithm with the repgenHMM and IGoR tools. The tcR package in R was used for shared clonotype analysis, with sharing normalized by the product of cloneset sizes. To study raw recombination free of thymic and clonal selection effects, out-of-frame nonproductive sequences were analyzed. TCRdb reprocessed the public reads (quality trimming at Q25 with fastp, clone calling with MiXCR) and kept in-frame beta chains. Under each unique CDR3 protein, matching rows form one entry showing the most common genes and DNA. These V and J calls originate from TCRdb's pipeline instead of the authors' own analysis. For this sample the table gives 1.5 million to 2 million distinct CDR3 sequences, of which roughly 35% were detected only once. Over 0.25% of the sample is in the top ten clones.

The CDR3, from cysteine to phenylalanine, totals 14 residues. The entry retains the CDR3 DNA only, 42 bases that are in frame from base 1. Taken from the germline V gene, the CDR1 and CDR2 loops are SGHVS and FNYEAQ. V is clipped by 1 base and J by 7 bases, and the sequence between their germline boundaries is 14 bases long. Every donor in the study was a healthy Caucasian. Recombination connected TRBV7-6 to TRBJ2-7, with a tentative D gene TRBD2 over 5 matching bases. Source material: cord blood. This receptor was taken from a newborn girl in good health. The CDR3 region: CASSLVGRGGEQYF. The bases read TGTGCCAGCAGCTTAGTCGGACGGGGTGGGGAGCAGTACTTC.